A selection of T cell receptor beta chains follows, all from one sample in a study of blood T cell repertoires in COVID-19. The repertoire was sequenced with immunoSEQ multiplex PCR; TCRdb's copy has only in-frame clones and lacks some. The sample shows approximately 230,000 clones, about nine tenths of them seen only once. Sequencing used PBMCs or T cells enriched from blood (not recorded which). The receptor source for this set is a woman aged 25 to 39 with acute COVID-19. Each CDR3 is given with its conserved first and last residue. The D gene is left open where the match is weak. Clone size appears in some rows only: once, few, many, or a class for an expanded clone.

v_gene: TRBV4-1; j_gene: TRBJ1-2; d_gene: -; abundance: -; CDR3nt: TGCGCCAGCAGCGGGAGAAGGGAGGTGGACTATGGCTACACCTTC; CDR3aa: CASSGRREVDYGYTF
v_gene: TRBV29-1; j_gene: TRBJ1-1; d_gene: TRBD1; abundance: -; CDR3nt: TGCAGCGTTCCAGGGGGGACTGAAGCTTTCTTT; CDR3aa: CSVPGGTEAFF
v_gene: TRBV15; j_gene: TRBJ2-3; d_gene: TRBD1; abundance: -; CDR3nt: TGTGCCACCAGCAGAAGACAGGGGGAGGTAGATACGCAGTATTTT; CDR3aa: CATSRRQGEVDTQYF
v_gene: TRBV27; j_gene: TRBJ2-3; d_gene: TRBD2; abundance: once; CDR3nt: TGTGCCAGCAGTCAGTATAGCGGGAGAGATACGCAGTATTTT; CDR3aa: CASSQYSGRDTQYF
v_gene: TRBV6-1; j_gene: TRBJ2-3; d_gene: TRBD1; abundance: -; CDR3nt: TGTGCCAGCAGTGAGACCAAACCCAGGACAGGGTACACAGATACGCAGTATTTT; CDR3aa: CASSETKPRTGYTDTQYF
v_gene: TRBV9; j_gene: TRBJ2-4; d_gene: TRBD1; abundance: -; CDR3nt: TGTGCCGCAGAAGGGCAGGGGGACGCCAAAAACATTCAGTACTTC; CDR3aa: CAAEGQGDAKNIQYF
v_gene: TRBV3-1/TRBV3-2; j_gene: TRBJ2-7; d_gene: -; abundance: -; CDR3nt: TGTGCCAGCAGCCAGCTATTCAGGGTAAGCTACGAGCAGTACTTC; CDR3aa: CASSQLFRVSYEQYF
v_gene: TRBV11-2; j_gene: TRBJ2-1; d_gene: TRBD1; abundance: -; CDR3nt: TGTGCCAGCAGCTTTTACCGGGACAGCGTGAACAATGAGCAGTTCTTC; CDR3aa: CASSFYRDSVNNEQFF
v_gene: TRBV11-2; j_gene: TRBJ2-2; d_gene: TRBD1; abundance: -; CDR3nt: TGTGCCAGCAGCTCCAGACCCGGGACAGGGGCCGGGGAGCTGTTTTTT; CDR3aa: CASSSRPGTGAGELFF
v_gene: TRBV14; j_gene: TRBJ1-6; d_gene: TRBD1; abundance: -; CDR3nt: TGTGCCAGCAGCCAAACAGGGGATTCACCCCTCCACTTT; CDR3aa: CASSQTGDSPLHF
v_gene: TRBV15; j_gene: TRBJ2-5; d_gene: TRBD2; abundance: once; CDR3nt: TGTGCCACCAGGGTAACTAGCGGACAAGAGACCCAGTACTTC; CDR3aa: CATRVTSGQETQYF
v_gene: TRBV6-5; j_gene: TRBJ1-6; d_gene: -; abundance: -; CDR3nt: TGTGCCAGCAGTTACGACCAGGGGTATAATTCACCCCTCCACTTT; CDR3aa: CASSYDQGYNSPLHF
v_gene: TRBV28; j_gene: TRBJ1-2; d_gene: TRBD1; abundance: -; CDR3nt: TGTGCCAGCAGTTTTGACAGGGGAAGGGGCTACACCTTC; CDR3aa: CASSFDRGRGYTF
v_gene: TRBV15; j_gene: TRBJ2-6; d_gene: TRBD1; abundance: -; CDR3nt: TGTGCCACCAGCAGAGATCCTTCACAGGGGAGTAGCTCTGGGGCCAACGTCCTGACTTTC; CDR3aa: CATSRDPSQGSSSGANVLTF
v_gene: TRBV10-1; j_gene: TRBJ1-2; d_gene: -; abundance: -; CDR3nt: TGCGCCAGCAGTGAGTCGCGTTCCGGGTATGGCTACACCTTC; CDR3aa: CASSESRSGYGYTF
v_gene: TRBV19; j_gene: TRBJ2-7; d_gene: TRBD1; abundance: -; CDR3nt: TGTGCCAGTAGTATAGGGACAGGGGGCTTCCGGGCTCTCGTGGAGCAGTACTTC; CDR3aa: CASSIGTGGFRALVEQYF
v_gene: TRBV6-1; j_gene: TRBJ2-1; d_gene: -; abundance: -; CDR3nt: TGTGCCAGCAGTGGACAAGCTGGCAGTAGCTCCTACAATGAGCAGTTCTTC; CDR3aa: CASSGQAGSSSYNEQFF
v_gene: TRBV9; j_gene: TRBJ2-1; d_gene: TRBD2; abundance: -; CDR3nt: TGTGCCAGCAGCGTAGACGGGACTAGAGACAATGAGCAGTTCTTC; CDR3aa: CASSVDGTRDNEQFF
v_gene: TRBV7-8; j_gene: TRBJ2-2; d_gene: TRBD1; abundance: -; CDR3nt: TGTGCCAGCAGCCCCCAGGGGGCGAGGACCGGGGAGCTGTTTTTT; CDR3aa: CASSPQGARTGELFF
v_gene: TRBV27; j_gene: TRBJ2-6; d_gene: -; abundance: few; CDR3nt: TGTGCCAGCAGTTCCGTGGCCTCTGGGGCCAACGTCCTGACTTTC; CDR3aa: CASSSVASGANVLTF
v_gene: TRBV28; j_gene: TRBJ2-1; d_gene: -; abundance: -; CDR3nt: TGTGCCAGCAGTTTTGAGGGCCCCTACAATGAGCAGTTCTTC; CDR3aa: CASSFEGPYNEQFF
v_gene: TRBV18; j_gene: TRBJ1-5; d_gene: TRBD1; abundance: -; CDR3nt: TGTGCCAGCTCACCGGCGGACAGGGGTCAGCCCCAGCATTTT; CDR3aa: CASSPADRGQPQHF
v_gene: TRBV24-1; j_gene: TRBJ2-2; d_gene: -; abundance: -; CDR3nt: TGTGCCACCAGTTTACCGGGGGTCTACGCCGGGGAGCTGTTTTTT; CDR3aa: CATSLPGVYAGELFF
v_gene: TRBV6-4; j_gene: TRBJ2-3; d_gene: -; abundance: few; CDR3nt: TGTGCCAGCAGTGTCCGAGCGGAGATCACAGATACGCAGTATTTT; CDR3aa: CASSVRAEITDTQYF
v_gene: TRBV6-1; j_gene: TRBJ1-3; d_gene: -; abundance: -; CDR3nt: TGTGCCAGCAGTGAAGTAGCAGGGGCGGGAAACACCATATATTTT; CDR3aa: CASSEVAGAGNTIYF
v_gene: TRBV7-9; j_gene: TRBJ2-3; d_gene: -; abundance: -; CDR3nt: TGTGCCAGCAGCCGTACCCCGCGGGAAAGCACAGATACGCAGTATTTT; CDR3aa: CASSRTPRESTDTQYF
v_gene: TRBV5-6; j_gene: TRBJ1-6; d_gene: -; abundance: -; CDR3nt: TGTGCCAGCAGCTCCCCTCATTCGGGTGTTAATTCACCCCTCCACTTT; CDR3aa: CASSSPHSGVNSPLHF
v_gene: TRBV27; j_gene: TRBJ2-2; d_gene: TRBD1; abundance: -; CDR3nt: TGTGCCAGCAGTTTAATGGACAGGGGGCTCGCCGGGGAGCTGTTTTTT; CDR3aa: CASSLMDRGLAGELFF
v_gene: TRBV30; j_gene: TRBJ1-6; d_gene: -; abundance: -; CDR3nt: TGTGCCGGCAGGGAGGGAGACAATTCACCCCTCCACTTT; CDR3aa: CAGREGDNSPLHF
v_gene: TRBV18; j_gene: TRBJ1-2; d_gene: -; abundance: -; CDR3nt: TGTGCCAGCTCACCACCCGCGGAAGAGTATGGCTACACCTTC; CDR3aa: CASSPPAEEYGYTF
v_gene: TRBV5-4; j_gene: TRBJ2-5; d_gene: -; abundance: -; CDR3nt: TGTGCCAGCAGCCCGACAGGTCTCCCCCAAGAGACCCAGTACTTC; CDR3aa: CASSPTGLPQETQYF
v_gene: TRBV6-5; j_gene: TRBJ2-5; d_gene: TRBD1; abundance: -; CDR3nt: TGTGCCAGCAGTCGGGACAGGGGGCCCCAAGAGACCCAGTACTTC; CDR3aa: CASSRDRGPQETQYF
v_gene: TRBV12-3/TRBV12-4; j_gene: TRBJ2-2; d_gene: -; abundance: once; CDR3nt: TGTGCCAGCAGTTTCCAAGGAGTCGGGGAGCTGTTTTTT; CDR3aa: CASSFQGVGELFF
v_gene: TRBV28; j_gene: TRBJ2-3; d_gene: -; abundance: -; CDR3nt: TGTGCCAGCAGTCAAACTCCAGGGGAAGATACGCAGTATTTT; CDR3aa: CASSQTPGEDTQYF
v_gene: TRBV28; j_gene: TRBJ2-7; d_gene: TRBD1; abundance: -; CDR3nt: TGTGCCAGCAATCCGACTATGACAGGGGGAGTCGGCGAGCAGTACTTC; CDR3aa: CASNPTMTGGVGEQYF
v_gene: TRBV28; j_gene: TRBJ2-3; d_gene: -; abundance: -; CDR3nt: TGTGCCAGCAGTTTAGCGGGGGCAACGACAGATACGCAGTATTTT; CDR3aa: CASSLAGATTDTQYF
v_gene: TRBV5-1; j_gene: TRBJ1-2; d_gene: TRBD1; abundance: -; CDR3nt: TGCGCCAGCAGCCGGACAGGGACGGACTATGGCTACACCTTC; CDR3aa: CASSRTGTDYGYTF
v_gene: TRBV9; j_gene: TRBJ1-1; d_gene: -; abundance: -; CDR3nt: TGTGCCAGCAGCGTAGCGGGAGGGTCGGAGTCAGGGAACACTGAAGCTTTCTTT; CDR3aa: CASSVAGGSESGNTEAFF
v_gene: TRBV28; j_gene: TRBJ2-2; d_gene: TRBD1; abundance: -; CDR3nt: TGTGCCAGCCATCGACAGGGGGCGGGCGGGGAGCTGTTTTTT; CDR3aa: CASHRQGAGGELFF
v_gene: TRBV12-3/TRBV12-4; j_gene: TRBJ2-5; d_gene: -; abundance: -; CDR3nt: TGTGCCAGCAGTTTGAGGGTAGAGACCCAGTACTTC; CDR3aa: CASSLRVETQYF
v_gene: TRBV4-1; j_gene: TRBJ2-7; d_gene: -; abundance: -; CDR3nt: TGCGCCAGCAGCCAAGGCTTCTCGGTAACCTACGAGCAGTACTTC; CDR3aa: CASSQGFSVTYEQYF
v_gene: TRBV30; j_gene: TRBJ2-1; d_gene: TRBD2; abundance: -; CDR3nt: TGTGCCGGGGGACTAGCAGCTTACAATGAGCAGTTCTTC; CDR3aa: CAGGLAAYNEQFF
v_gene: TRBV27; j_gene: TRBJ1-3; d_gene: -; abundance: -; CDR3nt: TGTGCCAGCAGTTTATCGACAGGAAACACCATATATTTT; CDR3aa: CASSLSTGNTIYF
v_gene: TRBV29-1; j_gene: TRBJ1-2; d_gene: -; abundance: -; CDR3nt: TGCAGCGTTGCGGGGGAGATTCTCTATGGCTACACCTTC; CDR3aa: CSVAGEILYGYTF
v_gene: TRBV19; j_gene: TRBJ1-2; d_gene: TRBD1; abundance: -; CDR3nt: TGTGCCAGTAGTATAGATGTTCAAGGGACAGTGTATGGCTACACCTTC; CDR3aa: CASSIDVQGTVYGYTF
v_gene: TRBV6-4; j_gene: TRBJ2-5; d_gene: TRBD2; abundance: -; CDR3nt: TGTGCCAGAACGGGGGTAGCGGGAGAGAAGCAAGAGACCCAGTACTTC; CDR3aa: CARTGVAGEKQETQYF
v_gene: TRBV19; j_gene: TRBJ1-4; d_gene: -; abundance: -; CDR3nt: TGTGCCAGTAGTATCATAAGCCCGAAGATTGTACTGTTTTTT; CDR3aa: CASSIISPKIVLFF